The 4 T cell receptor beta chains presented below share a single source sample, sequenced in a study of T cell changes during pregnancy in multiple sclerosis. The table came from immunoSEQ multiplex PCR; TCRdb's copy has only in-frame clones and leaves some out. The table shows fewer than 95,000 clones, with 92% occurring only once. The sample here was peripheral blood, taken in the first trimester of pregnancy. These receptors were taken from a female donor in good health, enrolled as a control in a pregnancy study.

The chain is built from TRBV27 and TRBJ2-3; D not resolved. This CDR3 contains 16 residues. The germline V and J ends were trimmed by 2 bases and 4 bases, with 16 bases remaining between them. Per germline, CDR1 MNHEY and CDR2 SMNVEV (reference sequence). CDR3 in DNA: TGTGCCAGCAGTTTAGTCGGCGCCTCGGGTCCAGATACGCAGTATTTT. It translates to CASSLVGASGPDTQYF.

This clone has just one count. CDR3 DNA: TGTGCCAGCAGCTTCGGGGTTAATCAGCCCCAGCATTTT. It encodes CASSFGVNQPQHF. The genes are TRBV5-6 and TRBJ1-5; D remains ambiguous. CDR1 is SGHDT, CDR2 YYEEEE, per germline. This CDR3 is 13 amino acids long. The V end lost 2 bases, the J end lost 4 bases, and 7 bases lay between the germline ends.

The chain uses TRBV21-1 and TRBJ1-3; TRBD1 was called by the table and not checked on the DNA. TRBV21-1 is classified as a pseudogene. CDR3 length equals 18 residues. The CDR3 coding sequence is TGTGCCAGCGAGACAAAACCTCCCTCTGGAAATGGGGGAAACACCATATATTTT. This translates into CASETKPPSGNGGNTIYF.

The rearrangement links TRBV12-5 to TRBJ1-1; D unresolved. Per germline, CDR1 LGHNT and CDR2 FRNRAP. This CDR3 has 14 amino acids. V was pared by 2 bases and J by 1 base, with 8 bases between. The chain's CDR3 is CASGLNAENTEAFF. The CDR3 DNA reads as TGTGCTAGTGGTTTGAATGCGGAGAACACTGAAGCTTTCTTT.